These 31 T cell receptor beta chains were all obtained from the same sample, sequenced in a study of beta chain features in type 1 diabetes. Reverse transcribing all isolated RNA meant expressed TCRB transcripts were sequenced. Profiling relied on immunoSEQ multiplex PCR, and the TCRdb table lists in-frame clones only, not all of them. Of a few hundred thousand clones listed, about a tenth were seen once; the top ten hold approximately 1.4%. Sequencing was done on a sample of central memory CD4+ T cells from blood. Every receptor here comes from a man younger than 35 in good health.

There are a few counts of this clone. DNA for the CDR3: TGTGCCAGCAGCTTTACAGGCTATGGGGATACGCAGTATTTT. Its translation: CASSFTGYGDTQYF. J is TRBJ2-3 and V is TRBV7-2; maybe TRBD1 (5 bases). Trimming pared 3 bases from V and 6 bases from J, leaving 13 bases between. The CDR3 has 14 amino acids. Germline lookup yields CDR1 SGHTA and CDR2 FQGNSA.

This clone has a handful of counts. The chain employs TRBV7-3 and TRBJ2-3, with 8 bases aligning to TRBD2. The CDR3 sequence is 13 residues long. V was pared by 3 bases and J by 6 bases, with 2 bases of the junction left unmatched. CDR1 and CDR2 (germline): SGHTA, FQGTGA. The CDR3 region is CASSLREADTQYF. The CDR3 DNA follows: TGTGCCAGCAGCTTGCGGGAGGCTGATACGCAGTATTTT.

This clone was seen at least ten times. This chain connects TRBV29-1 to TRBJ2-3; D might be TRBD1 (5 bases). The germline gives CDR1 SQVTM, CDR2 ANQGSEA. The V end lost 6 bases, the J end lost 4 bases, and 11 bases lay between the germline ends. This CDR3 spans 12 amino acids. CDR3 nucleotide sequence: TGCAGCGTGTGGGGCCAAGCAGATACGCAGTATTTT. It encodes CSVWGQADTQYF.

This clone was recorded many times. The CDR3: CASSLRTSGRAGEQFF. The CDR3 region has the DNA TGTGCCAGCAGCCTACGGACTAGCGGGAGGGCCGGTGAGCAGTTCTTC. The V call is TRBV7-2, the J call TRBJ2-1; TRBD2 matches at 15 bases. V gave up 5 bases and J gave up 9 bases; unmatched junction bases: 8. The germline V gene has CDR1 SGHTA and CDR2 FQGNSA. This CDR3 is built from 16 residues.

The V and J genes are TRBV5-4 and TRBJ2-5, with D possibly matching TRBD2 (6 bases). V was pared by 6 bases and J by 2 bases, with 20 bases between. Germline CDR1 and CDR2: SGHNT and YYREEE (reference sequence). CDR3 length equals 16 residues. DNA for the CDR3: TGTGCCAGCACCAACAAGCTTAGCGGACCGCAAGAGACCCAGTACTTC. This encodes CASTNKLSGPQETQYF.

V usage is TRBV30 and J usage is TRBJ2-1; TRBD2 aligns across 12 bases. The V gene's germline CDR1 is GTSNPN and CDR2 SVGIG (reference sequence). V lost 4 bases to trimming and J lost 6 bases; unmatched junction nucleotides: 7. This CDR3 has 15 amino acids. The CDR3 DNA is TGTGCCTGGATTCCCCCTAGCGGGAGGGCCAATGAGCAGTTCTTC. Protein: CAWIPPSGRANEQFF.

This clone was recorded a few times. This sequence joins TRBV7-3 and TRBJ2-1; 11 positions match TRBD2. CDR3 length equals 15 residues. Germline lookup yields CDR1 SGHTA and CDR2 FQGTGA. J was trimmed by 8 bases and V by 3 bases; bases with no gene match: 6. CDR3 DNA sequence: TGTGCCAGCAGCTTTAGACTAGCGGGAAGGGATGAGCAGTTCTTC. It yields the protein CASSFRLAGRDEQFF. The full variable domain, in which reference TRBV7-3 and TRBJ2-1 provide the parts outside the CDR3, is GAGVSQTPSNKVTEKGKYVELRCDPISGHTALYWYRQSLGQGPEFLIYFQGTGAADDSGLPNDRFFAVRPEGSVSTLKIQRTERGDSAVYLCASSFRLAGRDEQFFGPGTRLTVL.

V usage is TRBV30 and J usage is TRBJ2-1, with TRBD1 identical over 10 bases. Trimming removed 5 bases from V and 3 bases from J; junction bases left unmatched: 1. CDR3 length: 13 amino acids. The V gene's germline CDR1 is GTSNPN and CDR2 SVGIG (reference sequence). CDR3 residues: CAWDRGLYNEQFF. The CDR3 DNA is TGTGCCTGGGACAGGGGGCTCTACAATGAGCAGTTCTTC.

The CDR3 region has the DNA TGTGCCAGCAGCTCGGGACAGGGGAATCAGCCCCAGCATTTT. As protein: CASSSGQGNQPQHF. The chain carries TRBV7-9 and TRBJ1-5, with TRBD1 matching over 10 bases. CDR3 size: 14 residues. Losses at the gene ends were 4 bases for V and 4 bases for J; bases not matched to a gene: 1. Germline V gene lookup returns CDR1 SEHNR and CDR2 FQNEAQ (reference sequence).

This clone was counted ten times or more. The rearrangement joins TRBV11-2 to TRBJ2-7, with TRBD2 matching over 8 bases. Germline CDR1 SGHAT, CDR2 FQNNGV. Trimming took 6 bases from V and 3 from J; bases not matched to a gene: 10. This CDR3 is 15 amino acids long. The CDR3 sequence is CASRPPGLGRYEQYF. DNA for the CDR3: TGTGCCAGCAGACCCCCGGGACTAGGGCGCTACGAGCAGTACTTC.

This clone was seen a handful of times. The chain carries TRBV21-1 and TRBJ2-1. TRBV21-1 is tagged as a pseudogene. This CDR3 spans 16 amino acids. CDR3 DNA: TGTGCCAGCAGCAAGGTGACCTTGGTGCGATACAATGAGCAGTTCTTC. This gives the protein CASSKVTLVRYNEQFF.

Of note for this clone: In the same sample, other DNA sequences code for this CDR3. The DNA for the CDR3 is TGTGCCAGCAGCTCCCGGACTAGCGGCACAGATACGCAGTATTTT. Translating it yields CASSSRTSGTDTQYF. The chain is built from TRBV5-4 and TRBJ2-3; 9 nucleotides match TRBD2. Germline CDR1 SGHNT, CDR2 YYREEE (reference sequence). J was trimmed by 1 base and V by 3 bases; bases with no gene match: 3. This CDR3 comprises 15 residues.

In this sample, this clone is medium-sized. V is TRBV14 and J is TRBJ2-1; 7 bases align to TRBD1. This CDR3 has 12 amino acids. Per the germline V gene, CDR1 is SGHDN and CDR2 is FVKESK. J was trimmed by 6 bases and V by 6 bases; bases with no gene match: 2. The CDR3 DNA reads as TGTGCCAGCAGTCGACAGGGCAATGAGCAGTTCTTC. This translates into CASSRQGNEQFF.

V usage is TRBV30 and J usage is TRBJ2-7, with unresolved D. V gave up 2 bases and J gave up 5 bases, with 10 bases separating them. Germline V gene lookup returns CDR1 GTSNPN and CDR2 SVGIG (reference sequence). CDR3 length equals 12 residues. This CDR3 is CAWSPGYDEQYF. CDR3 nucleotides: TGTGCCTGGAGTCCTGGGTACGACGAGCAGTACTTC.

The rearrangement uses TRBV29-1 and TRBJ2-6; maybe TRBD2 (7 bases). This CDR3 region has 16 residues. V gave up 6 bases and J gave up 0 bases, with 15 bases separating them. The germline CDR1 and CDR2 sequences are SQVTM and ANQGSEA. The CDR3 sequence is CSVERGGSSGANVLTF. The CDR3 DNA reads as TGCAGCGTGGAGAGGGGGGGCTCCTCTGGGGCCAACGTCCTGACTTTC.

This clone turned up a few times. This rearrangement joins TRBV29-1 to TRBJ1-2; TRBD1 aligns across 7 bases. Germline V gene data show CDR1 as SQVTM and CDR2 as ANQGSEA. The V segment lost 7 bases and the J segment 2 bases; nucleotides outside the gene matches: 4. This CDR3 region has 12 residues. The CDR3: CSDGDRNYGYTF. DNA of the CDR3: TGCAGCGACGGGGACAGAAACTATGGCTACACCTTC. Filled out from reference TRBV29-1 and TRBJ1-2, the complete variable domain reads SAVISQKPSRDICQRGTSLTIQCQVDSQVTMMFWYRQQPGQSLTLIATANQGSEATYESGFVIDKFPISRPNLTFSTLTVSNMSPEDSSIYLCSDGDRNYGYTFGSGTRLTVV.

This clone was recorded a few times. The junction differs from germline at one of its ends, possibly a read error. The chain couples TRBV9 to TRBJ2-1; D is perhaps TRBD2 (5 bases). From germline, CDR1 is SGDLS and CDR2 YYNGEE. The CDR3 spans 15 residues. CDR3 nucleotide sequence: TGTGCCAGCAGCGTAGAGTGGGAGTCCTTCAATGAGCAGTTCTTC. It is translated as CASSVEWESFNEQFF.

The rearrangement uses TRBV19 and TRBJ2-7, with 8 positions matching TRBD1. With 3 bases clipped from V and 4 bases from J, the junction kept 5 bases outside the gene matches. Germline CDR1 is LNHDA and CDR2 is SQIVND (reference sequence). This CDR3 spans 14 amino acids. Written as DNA, the CDR3 is TGTGCCAGTAGTATCCTCGGACAGGGATACGAGCAGTACTTC. Protein: CASSILGQGYEQYF. The full variable domain, rest sourced from reference TRBV19 and TRBJ2-7, is DGGITQSPKYLFRKEGQNVTLSCEQNLNHDAMYWYRQDPGQGLRLIYYSQIVNDFQKGDIAEGYSVSREKKESFPLTVTSAQKNPTAFYLCASSILGQGYEQYFGPGTRLTVT.

The V call is TRBV11-2, the J call TRBJ2-7, with 7 nucleotides matching TRBD2. The CDR3 is 15 amino acids. V dropped 2 bases and J dropped 5; count of bases not matched to a gene: 9. Per germline, CDR1 SGHAT and CDR2 FQNNGV. CDR3 residues: CASSLRGGSFHEQYF. The CDR3 coding sequence is TGTGCCAGCAGCTTAAGGGGCGGGAGTTTCCACGAGCAGTACTTC.

This clone has only a few counts. J is TRBJ1-1 and V is TRBV19; tentatively, D is TRBD1 (5 bases). The CDR3 contains 13 residues. CDR1 LNHDA and CDR2 SQIVND come from the germline V gene (reference sequence). The ends were cut back, 6 bases at V and 0 bases at J, with 8 bases in the middle. CDR3 bases: TGTGCCAGTAGGGGACGGCTGAACACTGAAGCTTTCTTT. Amino acid sequence: CASRGRLNTEAFF.

This clone occurred a few times. The genes are TRBV7-9 and TRBJ2-3, with 8 nucleotides matching TRBD2. Germline CDR1 SEHNR, CDR2 FQNEAQ (reference sequence). V shed 4 bases, J shed 1 base, and the junction held 7 bases outside the gene matches. This CDR3 region has 16 residues. The CDR3 nucleotides read TGTGCCAGCAGCTCGTACTTAGCGGGGCGCACAGATACGCAGTATTTT. This translates into CASSSYLAGRTDTQYF.

Many counts were recorded for this clone. The chain recombines TRBV4-1 with TRBJ2-7, with 9 bases identical to TRBD2. V lost 1 base to trimming and J lost 2 bases; unmatched junction nucleotides: 0. The germline CDR1 and CDR2 sequences are MGHRA and YSYEKL. This CDR3 region has 14 residues. For the CDR3, the DNA is TGCGCCAGCAGCCAAGTAGCGGGAGCCTACGAGCAGTACTTC. It encodes CASSQVAGAYEQYF.

Concerning this clone itself: A much larger clone sits a single nucleotide away, making a read error possible. The same CDR3 can be traced to other DNA sequences in this sample. The rearrangement links TRBV30 to TRBJ1-5; D remains unclear. This CDR3 is 14 amino acids long. V was pared by 0 bases and J by 4 bases, with 10 bases between. From germline, CDR1 is GTSNPN and CDR2 SVGIG (reference sequence). The CDR3: CAWSVGLANQPQHF. CDR3 sequence (DNA): TGTGCCTGGAGTGTAGGGCTGGCGAATCAGCCCCAGCATTTT.

CDR3 sequence reads: CASSLAAVYNEQFF. The CDR3, as DNA: TGTGCCAGCAGCTTAGCGGCCGTCTACAATGAGCAGTTCTTC. The rearrangement joins TRBV7-9 to TRBJ2-1; no reliable D call. The CDR3 loop spans 14 amino acids. V shed 0 bases and J shed 3 bases, with 6 bases lying between them. The V gene's germline CDR1 is SEHNR and CDR2 FQNEAQ (reference sequence).

The chain couples TRBV29-1 to TRBJ2-1; D is uncertain. CDR3 length: 9 residues. Trimming left V 5 bases short and J 10 bases short, with 6 bases between. Per the germline V gene, CDR1 is SQVTM and CDR2 is ANQGSEA. The CDR3 sequence is CSVTGEQFF. Here the CDR3 DNA reads TGCAGCGTTACCGGGGAGCAGTTCTTC.

There are a few counts of this clone. V gene TRBV11-2 combines with J gene TRBJ2-5; D unresolved. The germline V gene has CDR1 SGHAT and CDR2 FQNNGV. The CDR3 has 13 residues. Trimming stripped 0 bases from V and 5 bases from J, with 7 bases between. The CDR3: CASSLDRPETQYF. CDR3 coding DNA: TGTGCCAGCAGCTTAGATAGGCCGGAGACCCAGTACTTC.

This clone was seen a few times. The junction differs from germline at one of its ends, possibly a read error. The chain links TRBV7-7 to TRBJ2-5; 8 bases map to TRBD1. This CDR3 has 14 residues. CDR1 and CDR2 (germline): SSHAT, FNYEAQ (reference sequence). The CDR3 DNA reads TGTGCTAGCAGCATTAACAGGGGGGAGGAGACCCAGTACTTC. This encodes CASSINRGEETQYF.

The CDR3 DNA follows: TGTGCCAGCAGCTTGGCCCCCAGGGGAGACACCGGGGAGCTGTTTTTT. Protein: CASSLAPRGDTGELFF. The genes are TRBV5-6 and TRBJ2-2; a possible D gene is TRBD1 (6 bases). This CDR3 has 16 residues. Trimming pared 0 bases from V and 3 bases from J, leaving 12 bases between. CDR1 is SGHDT, CDR2 YYEEEE, per germline.

This clone has more than one count but fewer than ten. The V call is TRBV30, the J call TRBJ1-1; unclear D gene. The CDR3 length is 14 residues. Germline V gives CDR1 GTSNPN, CDR2 SVGIG (reference sequence). V lost 4 bases, J lost 5 bases, and 17 bases lay in between. The CDR3 DNA follows: TGTGCCTGGAAAGTGTCTACCCCTCAGACTGAAGCTTTCTTT. Translating it yields CAWKVSTPQTEAFF.

This chain links TRBV28 with TRBJ2-7; no clear D gene. V was pared by 6 bases and J by 3 bases, with 18 bases between. The CDR3 covers 15 residues. The germline V gene encodes CDR1 MDHEN and CDR2 SYDVKM. CDR3 loop: CASSPGFDESYEQYF. The CDR3 region has the DNA TGTGCCAGCAGCCCCGGGTTCGACGAAAGCTACGAGCAGTACTTC.

The chain recombines TRBV19 with TRBJ2-1; D unclear. The V and J ends lost 5 bases and 0 bases respectively, with 8 bases between them. The germline CDR1 and CDR2 sequences are LNHDA and SQIVND (reference sequence). The CDR3 extends over 14 amino acids. CDR3 residues: CASSRADSYNEQFF. CDR3 DNA: TGTGCCAGTAGTCGGGCAGACTCCTACAATGAGCAGTTCTTC.